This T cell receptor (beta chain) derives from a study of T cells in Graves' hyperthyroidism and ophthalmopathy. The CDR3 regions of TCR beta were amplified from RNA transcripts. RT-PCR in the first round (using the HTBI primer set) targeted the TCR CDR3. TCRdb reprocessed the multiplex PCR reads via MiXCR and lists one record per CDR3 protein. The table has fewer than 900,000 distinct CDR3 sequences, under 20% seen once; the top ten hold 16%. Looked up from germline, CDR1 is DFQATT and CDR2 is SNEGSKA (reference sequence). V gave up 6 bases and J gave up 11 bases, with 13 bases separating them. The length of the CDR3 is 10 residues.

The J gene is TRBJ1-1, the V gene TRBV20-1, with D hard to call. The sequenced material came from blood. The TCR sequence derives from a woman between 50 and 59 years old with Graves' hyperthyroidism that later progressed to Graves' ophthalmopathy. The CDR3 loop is CSAEHYAAFF. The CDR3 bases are TGCAGTGCAGAGCACTATGCGGCTTTCTTT.